The 18 T cell receptor beta chains below were found in one sample sequenced in a study of cytomegalovirus exposure and HLA in healthy donors. Primers: 60 Vbeta forward and 13 Jbeta reverse. Generated by immunoSEQ multiplex PCR, the TCRdb table keeps only in-frame clones and is missing some. The sample holds 90,000 or so clones, roughly 71% seen once. Sequenced: PBMCs. All receptors derive from a woman in her late teens or twenties in good health and CMV-seropositive.

This clone was seen a few times. V is TRBV4-1 and J is TRBJ2-3; D ambiguous. Trimming removed 4 bases at V and 0 bases at J, with 17 bases between. CDR3 size: 17 residues. CDR1 and CDR2 from the germline V gene are MGHRA and YSYEKL. The CDR3 loop is CASSRNFLDTSTDTQYF. As DNA, the CDR3 is TGCGCCAGCAGCCGAAACTTCTTAGATACTAGCACAGATACGCAGTATTTT.

The chain links TRBV14 to TRBJ1-1, with 9 bases identical to TRBD1. In germline, CDR1 is SGHDN, CDR2 FVKESK. After removal of 4 bases from V and 5 bases from J, the junction contained 11 bases not matched to a gene. The CDR3 runs 16 residues. CDR3 protein: CASSLRDRVVWTEAFF. The CDR3 region has the DNA TGTGCCAGCAGCCTAAGGGACAGGGTAGTTTGGACTGAAGCTTTCTTT.

The CDR3 DNA reads as TGTGCCAGCAGCTTAGGCGTCCTGCTCGGCGACAGCGCCTACAATGAGCAGTTCTTC. Protein: CASSLGVLLGDSAYNEQFF. The chain links TRBV13 to TRBJ2-1, with D perhaps matching TRBD1 (5 bases). V lost 0 bases and J lost 2, with 20 bases in between. CDR1 PRHDT and CDR2 FYEKMQ come from the germline V gene (reference sequence). This CDR3 comprises 19 residues. Supplemented by reference TRBV13 and TRBJ2-1, the full variable domain reads AAGVIQSPRHLIKEKRETATLKCYPIPRHDTVYWYQQGPGQDPQFLISFYEKMQSDKGSIPDRFSAQQFSDYHSELNMSSLELGDSALYFCASSLGVLLGDSAYNEQFFGPGTRLTVL.

V and J are TRBV5-6 and TRBJ1-6, with 8 nucleotides matching TRBD1. V lost 4 bases and J lost 6; bases outside the gene matches: 9. The germline V gene has CDR1 SGHDT and CDR2 YYEEEE. This CDR3 is built from 16 residues. Here the CDR3 reads CASSITGGPSNSPLHF. DNA for the CDR3: TGTGCCAGCAGCATCACAGGGGGGCCGAGTAATTCACCCCTCCACTTT.

This chain connects TRBV18 to TRBJ1-2; D uncertain. CDR3 length: 13 amino acids. The ends were cut back, 3 bases at V and 7 bases at J, with 12 bases in the middle. Germline V lookup: CDR1 KGHSH, CDR2 LQKENI. CDR3 sequence reads: CASSPDVTSGYTF. In DNA, the CDR3 is TGTGCCAGCTCACCGGACGTAACTAGTGGCTACACCTTC.

V is TRBV11-2 and J is TRBJ2-3, with 8 bases that match TRBD2. The J segment lost 8 bases and the V segment lost 1 base, leaving 14 bases of the junction unmatched. CDR1 SGHAT and CDR2 FQNNGV come from the germline V gene. The CDR3 covers 17 residues. CDR3 protein: CASSLVGPGLVTGTQYF. In nucleotides, the CDR3 is TGTGCCAGCAGCTTAGTGGGGCCGGGACTAGTGACGGGTACGCAGTATTTT. Combining the CDR3 with reference TRBV11-2 and TRBJ2-3 gives the whole variable domain EAGVAQSPRYKIIEKRQSVAFWCNPISGHATLYWYQQILGQGPKLLIQFQNNGVVDDSQLPKDRFSAERLKGVDSTLKIQPAKLEDSAVYLCASSLVGPGLVTGTQYFGPGTRLTVL.

The chain couples TRBV27 to TRBJ1-2; possibly TRBD1 for D (6 bases). This CDR3 spans 15 amino acids. The germline CDR1 and CDR2 sequences are MNHEY and SMNVEV (reference sequence). The V gene lost 3 bases and the J gene lost 2 bases, with 13 bases spanning the gap. The CDR3 DNA reads TGTGCCAGCAGTTTGACGATGGGGGCGAACTATGGCTACACCTTC. This encodes CASSLTMGANYGYTF.

The V gene is TRBV7-3, the J gene TRBJ2-1, with D unresolved. Germline V gene sequence: CDR1 SGHTA, CDR2 FQGTGA. V was cut by 5 bases and J by 0 bases, with 14 bases left in between. This CDR3 region has 16 residues. CDR3 sequence: CASSPFVSVSYNEQFF. CDR3 DNA: TGTGCCAGCAGCCCTTTCGTCAGCGTCTCCTACAATGAGCAGTTCTTC. Using reference TRBV7-3 and TRBJ2-1 for the parts outside the CDR3, the full variable domain is GAGVSQTPSNKVTEKGKYVELRCDPISGHTALYWYRQSLGQGPEFLIYFQGTGAADDSGLPNDRFFAVRPEGSVSTLKIQRTERGDSAVYLCASSPFVSVSYNEQFFGPGTRLTVL.

The chain is built from TRBV9 and TRBJ2-7; the match to TRBD1 covers 7 bases. V was clipped by 3 bases and J by 3 bases; unmatched bases: 12. There are 16 residues in the CDR3. The germline V gene encodes CDR1 SGDLS and CDR2 YYNGEE. CDR3 residues: CASSASSEGAGYEQYF. The CDR3 DNA sequence: TGTGCCAGCAGCGCGTCCTCTGAGGGGGCAGGCTACGAGCAGTACTTC.

The chain recombines TRBV5-4 with TRBJ2-2, with 12 bases matching TRBD2. The J segment lost 5 bases and the V segment lost 2 bases, leaving 4 bases of the junction unmatched. Germline loops: CDR1 SGHNT, CDR2 YYREEE (reference sequence). The CDR3 is 16 residues long. This chain's CDR3 is CASSFGTSGGTGELFF. In DNA, the CDR3 is TGTGCCAGCAGCTTCGGAACTAGCGGGGGGACCGGGGAGCTGTTTTTT. Based on the CDR3 plus reference TRBV5-4 and TRBJ2-2, the full variable domain is ETGVTQSPTHLIKTRGQQVTLRCSSQSGHNTVSWYQQALGQGPQFIFQYYREEENGRGNFPPRFSGLQFPNYSSELNVNALELDDSALYLCASSFGTSGGTGELFFGEGSRLTVL.

This clone has just one count. The chain employs TRBV5-1 and TRBJ2-5, with 11 bases lining up with TRBD1. Germline V gene lookup returns CDR1 SGHRS and CDR2 YFSETQ. V lost 4 bases and J lost 5; bases outside the gene matches: 4. This CDR3 region has 14 residues. The CDR3 DNA reads as TGCGCCAGCAGCCCGGACAGGGGGCAGGAGACCCAGTACTTC. It codes for CASSPDRGQETQYF.

The rearrangement uses TRBV6-6 and TRBJ1-4, with 9 bases fitting TRBD1. Per the germline V gene, CDR1 is MNHNY and CDR2 is SVGAGI (reference sequence). This CDR3 has 14 residues. V lost 5 bases to trimming and J lost 8 bases; unmatched junction nucleotides: 6. The CDR3 sequence is CASSRTGESEKLFF. The DNA of the CDR3 is TGTGCCAGCAGTAGGACAGGGGAATCGGAAAAACTGTTTTTT.

The V call is TRBV13, the J call TRBJ1-1, with a possible D match to TRBD1 (5 bases). CDR3 size: 16 residues. CDR1 and CDR2 from the germline V gene are PRHDT and FYEKMQ (reference sequence). Trimming cost V 0 bases and J 1 base, with 12 bases left between them. The CDR3 spells CASSLGSGTSNTEAFF. For the CDR3, the DNA is TGTGCCAGCAGCTTAGGGTCCGGGACTTCGAACACTGAAGCTTTCTTT.

The chain links TRBV11-2 to TRBJ1-1, with TRBD1 matching over 7 bases. Germline loops: CDR1 SGHAT, CDR2 FQNNGV. V was pared by 6 bases and J by 1 base, with 14 bases of the junction left unmatched. This CDR3 is 17 amino acids long. The CDR3 DNA follows: TGTGCCAGCAGGGAGACTCAGGGGGGATTTGAGAACACTGAAGCTTTCTTT. This sequence encodes CASRETQGGFENTEAFF.

The CDR3 DNA reads TGTGCCAGTAGTATGACGACAGGGGATCAGCCCCAGCATTTT. This translates into CASSMTTGDQPQHF. The chain recombines TRBV19 with TRBJ1-5; 8 positions agree with TRBD1. The CDR3 contains 14 residues. The germline gives CDR1 LNHDA, CDR2 SQIVND (reference sequence). The J segment lost 5 bases and the V segment lost 3 bases, leaving 3 bases of the junction unmatched. Using reference TRBV19 and TRBJ1-5 for the parts outside the CDR3, the full variable domain is DGGITQSPKYLFRKEGQNVTLSCEQNLNHDAMYWYRQDPGQGLRLIYYSQIVNDFQKGDIAEGYSVSREKKESFPLTVTSAQKNPTAFYLCASSMTTGDQPQHFGDGTRLSIL.

The chain recombines TRBV28 with TRBJ2-1; 7 bases are a match to TRBD2. Trimming at V came to 5 bases and at J to 5 bases, leaving 12 bases not matched to a gene. The CDR3 has 16 amino acids. CDR1 is MDHEN, CDR2 SYDVKM, per germline. The CDR3 DNA reads as TGTGCCAGCAGTACCCCCGGCGGGAGAGTCCACAATGAGCAGTTCTTC. Its protein product is CASSTPGGRVHNEQFF.

This clone was observed a handful of times. The V and J genes are TRBV5-6 and TRBJ2-4, with TRBD1 identical over 7 bases. V dropped 4 bases and J dropped 8; count of bases not matched to a gene: 3. This CDR3 has 12 residues. CDR1 and CDR2 from the germline V gene are SGHDT and YYEEEE. DNA for the CDR3: TGTGCCAGCAGCGCCACAGGGGACATTCAGTACTTC. It translates to CASSATGDIQYF.

Points on this clone: Other DNA variants within this sample encode the same CDR3. The V gene is TRBV7-2, the J gene TRBJ2-3, with D tentatively TRBD2 (6 bases). The CDR3 loop spans 14 amino acids. Trimming pared 5 bases from V and 3 bases from J, leaving 12 bases between. CDR1 is SGHTA and CDR2 is FQGNSA in the germline V gene. CDR3 in amino acids: CASSRDGGTDTQYF. CDR3 bases: TGTGCCAGCAGCCGGGACGGGGGTACAGATACGCAGTATTTT.